Listed here are 9 T cell receptor beta chains from one sample, sequenced in a study of T cell responses to AZD1222 COVID-19 vaccine. Generated by immunoSEQ multiplex PCR, the TCRdb table keeps only in-frame clones and is missing some. Here the sample spans 95,000 to 150,000 clones, roughly 87% being singletons. The source was peripheral blood, collected on day 0 of AZD1222 vaccination. These TCRs come from an adult in good health.

The V and J genes are TRBV5-5 and TRBJ2-5; unclear D gene. CDR1 is SGHKS and CDR2 is YYEKEE in the germline V gene (reference sequence). CDR3 length: 14 residues. Deletions cut 4 bases from V and 1 base from J, with 11 bases between. The CDR3: CASSLGTVQETQYF. The CDR3 nucleotides are TGTGCCAGCAGCCTTGGCACAGTCCAAGAGACCCAGTACTTC.

The chain carries TRBV6-5 and TRBJ1-2; possibly TRBD1 for D (6 bases). Germline V lookup: CDR1 MNHEY, CDR2 SVGAGI. The germline V and J ends were trimmed by 6 bases and 4 bases, with 18 bases remaining between them. This CDR3 spans 15 amino acids. CDR3 sequence reads: CASSPYSTGPYGYTF. In DNA form, the CDR3 reads TGTGCCAGCAGCCCGTACTCTACAGGGCCCTATGGCTACACCTTC.

V gene TRBV20-1 combines with J gene TRBJ1-4; D ambiguous. The CDR3 extends over 11 amino acids. Trimming removed 2 bases from V and 13 bases from J, with 11 bases in between. Germline assignment: CDR1 DFQATT and CDR2 SNEGSKA (reference sequence). The CDR3 DNA follows: TGCAGTGCTAGAACGGTCGCACGACTGTTTTTT. Encoded protein: CSARTVARLFF.

This chain uses TRBV6-5 with TRBJ2-5, with TRBD2 matching over 11 bases. Germline CDR1 and CDR2: MNHEY and SVGAGI. The V and J ends lost 6 bases and 5 bases, in that order; junction bases with no gene match: 2. CDR3 length: 13 residues. In nucleotides, the CDR3 is TGTGCCAGCAGCGCTAGCGGGGGGGAGACCCAGTACTTC. Amino acid sequence: CASSASGGETQYF.

V gene TRBV4-1 combines with J gene TRBJ2-7, with TRBD1 matching 8 bases. This CDR3 region has 17 residues. CDR1 MGHRA and CDR2 YSYEKL come from the germline V gene. V lost 0 bases, J lost 2 bases, and 9 bases stayed unmatched. CDR3 amino acids: CASSQEDRLGQAYEQYF. The CDR3 DNA reads TGCGCCAGCAGCCAAGAGGACCGTCTGGGACAGGCCTACGAGCAGTACTTC.

This chain links TRBV5-6 with TRBJ2-1; no reliable D call. The CDR3 is 11 amino acids. Germline values: CDR1 SGHDT, CDR2 YYEEEE. Trimming stripped 0 bases from V and 7 bases from J, with 2 bases between. The CDR3: CASSLGNEQFF. CDR3 coding DNA: TGTGCCAGCAGCTTGGGTAATGAGCAGTTCTTC.

The chain joins TRBV7-6 to TRBJ2-7, with 12 bases identical to TRBD1. Germline CDR1 is SGHVS and CDR2 is FNYEAQ. The V segment lost 2 bases and the J segment 6 bases; nucleotides outside the gene matches: 5. The CDR3 runs to 15 residues. Written as DNA, the CDR3 is TGTGCCAGCAGCTTATGGGGACAGGGGGCTTCCGAGCAGTACTTC. This sequence encodes CASSLWGQGASEQYF.

The chain recombines TRBV5-5 with TRBJ2-7, with 9 bases lining up with TRBD1. This CDR3 is 16 amino acids long. Looked up from germline, CDR1 is SGHKS and CDR2 is YYEKEE (reference sequence). With V trimmed by 4 bases and J by 5 bases, 13 bases remained unmatched. DNA of the CDR3: TGTGCCAGCAGCATGGGTCCTCGGACAGGGGTGGACGAGCAGTACTTC. Encoded protein: CASSMGPRTGVDEQYF.

V usage is TRBV6-5 and J usage is TRBJ2-7, with 10 bases lining up with TRBD1. The CDR3 covers 14 residues. Germline V CDR1 and CDR2: MNHEY, SVGAGI. J lost 6 bases, V lost 6 bases, and 8 bases had no gene match. CDR3 coding DNA: TGTGCCAGCAGCTGGGACAGGGGTGCCTTCGAGCAGTACTTC. Translated, it gives CASSWDRGAFEQYF.